Below, 18 T cell receptor beta chains from the same sample are listed, as sequenced in a study of shared clonotypes between healthy human individuals. TCRdb's copy holds only in-frame clones and misses some; the assay was immunoSEQ multiplex PCR. The data show around 1.6 million clones, approximately 98% seen once. Sequencing was carried out using naive CD4+ T cells sorted from blood. Subset denoted: CD45RA+ positively selected. These receptor sequences come from a man under 40 in good health.

The chain joins TRBV27 to TRBJ1-2, with D tentatively TRBD1 (5 bases). V was pared by 5 bases and J by 5 bases, with 12 bases between. The CDR3 contains 13 residues. Germline lookup yields CDR1 MNHEY and CDR2 SMNVEV (reference sequence). CDR3 protein: CASSRGTVYGYTF. The CDR3 DNA reads TGTGCCAGCAGTCGAGGGACGGTGTATGGCTACACCTTC.

This chain links TRBV15 with TRBJ2-3, with a tentative D call TRBD2 (6 bases). This CDR3 contains 16 residues. V dropped 0 bases and J dropped 4 bases, with 14 bases sitting between them. Germline values: CDR1 LNHNV, CDR2 YYDKDF (reference sequence). The CDR3 nucleotides are TGTGCCACCAGCAGAGATCGGTTGACTAGTGCAGATACGCAGTATTTT. Its protein is CATSRDRLTSADTQYF.

This chain uses TRBV21-1 with TRBJ2-1; the table's D call TRBD2 went unverified against the DNA. TRBV21-1 is listed as a pseudogene. The CDR3 has 15 amino acids. The CDR3 bases are TGTGCCAGCAGCACGGGACTAGCGGGCTACAATGAGCAGTTCTTC. This codes for CASSTGLAGYNEQFF.

The rearrangement joins TRBV9 to TRBJ2-4, with D uncertain. V was clipped by 0 bases and J by 8 bases, with 9 bases between them. Germline V CDR1 and CDR2: SGDLS, YYNGEE. The CDR3 length is 13 residues. The CDR3 loop is CASSVGPGDIQYF. As DNA, the CDR3 is TGTGCCAGCAGCGTAGGACCTGGGGACATTCAGTACTTC.

Remarks on this clone: This sample includes further DNA sequences coding for the same CDR3. The gene calls are TRBV5-5 and TRBJ2-2; tentatively, D is TRBD2 (6 bases). This CDR3 region has 15 residues. The germline V and J ends were trimmed by 0 bases and 0 bases, with 6 bases remaining between them. Germline V lookup: CDR1 SGHKS, CDR2 YYEKEE (reference sequence). Here the CDR3 DNA reads TGTGCCAGCAGCTTGGGACTAGCGAACACCGGGGAGCTGTTTTTT. This translates into CASSLGLANTGELFF.

V and J are TRBV27 and TRBJ2-7; maybe TRBD2 (6 bases). This CDR3 has 14 amino acids. CDR1 and CDR2 (germline): MNHEY, SMNVEV (reference sequence). Trimming left V 4 bases short and J 0 bases short, with 10 bases between. CDR3: CASSSIAVSYEQYF. The CDR3 DNA follows: TGTGCCAGCAGTTCCATAGCGGTCTCCTACGAGCAGTACTTC.

This chain links TRBV20-1 with TRBJ2-1; D unclear. This CDR3 is built from 11 residues. V lost 1 base to trimming and J lost 12 bases, with 10 bases between them. Germline V gene sequence: CDR1 DFQATT, CDR2 SNEGSKA (reference sequence). Here the CDR3 reads CSARGNKGQFF. The CDR3 nucleotides are TGCAGTGCTAGAGGAAATAAGGGGCAGTTCTTC.

The chain employs TRBV6-6 and TRBJ1-5; no clear D. This CDR3 contains 14 residues. V gave up 8 bases and J gave up 2 bases, with 13 bases separating them. Germline CDR1 and CDR2: MNHNY and SVGAGI (reference sequence). The CDR3: CASRVGEGNQPQHF. The CDR3, as DNA: TGTGCCAGCCGCGTTGGGGAGGGCAATCAGCCCCAGCATTTT.

The chain is built from TRBV5-1 and TRBJ1-1; 9 bases line up with TRBD1. The V and J ends lost 2 bases and 5 bases, in that order; junction bases with no gene match: 10. The CDR3 totals 16 residues. Germline CDR1 is SGHRS and CDR2 is YFSETQ. In DNA, the CDR3 is TGCGCCAGCAGCTTTCTGAGCAGAGGACAGGGGACTGAAGCTTTCTTT. It translates to CASSFLSRGQGTEAFF.

The chain carries TRBV5-1 and TRBJ2-2; D is uncertain. The CDR3 has 15 residues. With 5 bases removed from V and 4 bases from J, the gap between germline ends came to 15 bases. CDR1 SGHRS and CDR2 YFSETQ come from the germline V gene. CDR3 sequence reads: CASRTVPLATGELFF. CDR3 nucleotides: TGCGCCAGCAGAACAGTACCCCTGGCCACCGGGGAGCTGTTTTTT.

The chain uses TRBV27 and TRBJ2-3; 7 positions match TRBD1. The CDR3 is 13 residues long. CDR1 MNHEY and CDR2 SMNVEV come from the germline V gene (reference sequence). Unmatched junction bases numbered 9, after V lost 5 bases and J lost 10 bases. CDR3: CASSSLQGKPQYF. The CDR3 coding sequence is TGTGCCAGCAGTAGCCTACAGGGGAAGCCGCAGTATTTT.

The genes are TRBV28 and TRBJ2-7; 7 bases align to TRBD1. Germline V lookup: CDR1 MDHEN, CDR2 SYDVKM. V gave up 8 bases and J gave up 3 bases; unmatched junction bases: 7. The CDR3 totals 13 residues. This CDR3 is CASGLTGSYEQYF. Here the CDR3 DNA reads TGTGCCAGCGGACTGACAGGGAGCTACGAGCAGTACTTC.

The gene calls are TRBV29-1 and TRBJ2-3; D possibly uses TRBD1 or TRBD2 (6 bases each). CDR3 length equals 15 residues. Trimming pared 6 bases from V and 6 bases from J, leaving 22 bases between. The germline V gene has CDR1 SQVTM and CDR2 ANQGSEA. DNA of the CDR3: TGCAGCGTCGAACTTAACGGGAGAGGGGGGGATACGCAGTATTTT. Its translation: CSVELNGRGGDTQYF.

The chain links TRBV7-9 to TRBJ2-3; D unresolved. Germline CDR1 is SEHNR and CDR2 is FQNEAQ (reference sequence). This CDR3 comprises 16 residues. The V end was cut by 1 base, the J end by 0 bases, with 11 bases between. CDR3 sequence: CASSLGQSPSTDTQYF. CDR3 nucleotide sequence: TGTGCCAGCAGCTTAGGCCAGTCCCCTAGCACAGATACGCAGTATTTT. The full variable domain, rest sourced from reference TRBV7-9 and TRBJ2-3, is DTGVSQNPRHKITKRGQNVTFRCDPISEHNRLYWYRQTLGQGPEFLTYFQNEAQLEKSRLLSDRFSAERPKGSFSTLEIQRTEQGDSAMYLCASSLGQSPSTDTQYFGPGTRLTVL.

J is TRBJ2-1 and V is TRBV27, with unresolved D. Germline assignment: CDR1 MNHEY and CDR2 SMNVEV (reference sequence). The CDR3 runs 15 residues. With 0 bases removed from V and 8 bases from J, the gap between germline ends came to 14 bases. CDR3 in DNA: TGTGCCAGCAGTTTATCCTGGCAGGAATGGGATGAGCAGTTCTTC. Translating gives CASSLSWQEWDEQFF.

This sequence joins TRBV29-1 and TRBJ2-4; D possibly corresponds to TRBD2 (6 bases). CDR1 is SQVTM and CDR2 is ANQGSEA in the germline V gene. The CDR3 totals 14 residues. V was trimmed by 7 bases and J by 0 bases, leaving 13 bases between them. The CDR3 DNA sequence: TGCAGCGCAGCCTCGGGGGTAGCCAAAAACATTCAGTACTTC. The encoded protein is CSAASGVAKNIQYF.

The gene calls are TRBV2 and TRBJ1-1; the D is unclear. The CDR3 spans 13 residues. CDR1 is SNHLY and CDR2 is FYNNEI in the germline V gene. V shed 8 bases and J shed 0 bases, with 10 bases lying between them. The CDR3 DNA sequence: TGTGCCAGCTTAGTAAGGATGAACACTGAAGCTTTCTTT. It codes for CASLVRMNTEAFF.

This chain connects TRBV10-3 to TRBJ1-1, with a possible D match to TRBD1 (5 bases). The V and J ends lost 7 bases and 0 bases respectively, with 9 bases between them. Germline values: CDR1 ENHRY, CDR2 SYGVKD. The CDR3 has 13 amino acids. The DNA of the CDR3 is TGTGCCATCACAATGACAGTGAACACTGAAGCTTTCTTT. This translates into CAITMTVNTEAFF.